The 4 T cell receptor beta chains in this list originate from one sample, sequenced in a study of T cells in Graves' hyperthyroidism and ophthalmopathy. RNA transcripts gave rise to amplified TCR beta CDR3 regions. First-round RT-PCR with HTBI primers amplified the TCR CDR3 region. Using its own MiXCR run on the multiplex PCR reads, TCRdb lists one record per CDR3 protein. There are some 490,000 distinct CDR3 sequences in the sample; about 16% occur only once, and 25% to 35% lies in the top ten. Sequencing used blood. The receptors here all came from a woman between 25 and 40 years old with Graves' ophthalmopathy.

V and J are TRBV3-1 and TRBJ2-5; possible D gene TRBD2, 5 bases. V lost 2 bases and J 1 base, leaving 17 bases between the germline ends. The CDR3 length is 17 residues. Germline CDR1 reads LGHDT; CDR2 reads YNNKEL (reference sequence). The CDR3 nucleotides read TGTGCCAGCAGCCAAAGTCAAATAAGGACTTCCCAAGAGACCCAGTACTTC. It translates to CASSQSQIRTSQETQYF.

This clonotype was recorded at least ten times. The genes are TRBV28 and TRBJ1-2, with TRBD1 matching over 9 bases. V shed 6 bases and J 7 bases; nucleotides not matched to a gene: 12. Germline CDR1 MDHEN, CDR2 SYDVKM. CDR3 length: 15 residues. CDR3 bases: TGTGCCAGCAGAAATACTGAGGGACAGGGATTTGGCTACACCTTC. Its protein product is CASRNTEGQGFGYTF.

This clonotype was counted many times. The chain combines TRBV11-1 with TRBJ2-7; D possibly matches TRBD1 or TRBD2 (5 bases each). With 5 bases removed from V and 2 bases from J, the gap between germline ends came to 13 bases. Germline assignment: CDR1 SGHAT and CDR2 FQDESV (reference sequence). This CDR3 region has 14 residues. Written as DNA, the CDR3 is TGTGCCAGCAGCATGGGGACGGAGACCTACGAGCAGTACTTC. Amino acid sequence: CASSMGTETYEQYF.

Details on this clonotype: A much more abundant neighbour one base away suggests this may be a read error. V and J are TRBV20-1 and TRBJ1-2; 8 bases map to TRBD1. This CDR3 comprises 13 residues. The V and J ends lost 0 bases and 8 bases, in that order; junction bases with no gene match: 5. Germline V gene data show CDR1 as DFQATT and CDR2 as SNEGSKA (reference sequence). The CDR3 nucleotides read TGCAGTGCTAGAGAGGACAGGGAGTTGGGCTACACCTTC. Protein product: CSAREDRELGYTF.